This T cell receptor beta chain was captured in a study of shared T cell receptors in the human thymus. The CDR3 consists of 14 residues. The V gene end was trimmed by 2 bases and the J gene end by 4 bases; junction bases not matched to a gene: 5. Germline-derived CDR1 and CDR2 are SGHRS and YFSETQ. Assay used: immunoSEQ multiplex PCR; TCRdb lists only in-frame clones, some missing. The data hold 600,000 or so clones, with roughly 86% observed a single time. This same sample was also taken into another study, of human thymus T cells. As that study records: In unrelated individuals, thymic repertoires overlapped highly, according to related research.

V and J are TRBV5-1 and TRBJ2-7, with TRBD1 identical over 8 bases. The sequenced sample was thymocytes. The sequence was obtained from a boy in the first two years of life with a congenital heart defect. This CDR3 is CASSFSRGRYEQYF. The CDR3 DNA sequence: TGCGCCAGCAGCTTTTCCAGGGGGCGGTACGAGCAGTACTTC.